This T cell receptor (beta chain) originates from a study of blood T cell repertoires in COVID-19. Trimming cost V 1 base and J 5 bases; bases outside gene matches: 11. CDR1 is SGHRS and CDR2 is YFSETQ in the germline V gene. The CDR3 contains 17 residues. Repertoires were generated with immunoSEQ multiplex PCR, while TCRdb's copy carries only in-frame clones and drops some. The sample holds roughly 280,000 clones, 88% seen once. This clonotype was obtained from a woman aged 25 to 39 with COVID-19, enrolled during active disease. This chain links TRBV5-1 with TRBJ2-3, with 9 bases matching TRBD1. The sample taken for sequencing was peripheral blood. The CDR3 region has the DNA TGCGCCAGCAGCTTGTCCCGGGACAGGGTATTGGTAGATACGCAGTATTTT. Its translation: CASSLSRDRVLVDTQYF.